What follows are 30 T cell receptor beta chains derived from one specimen sequenced in a study of shared clonotypes between healthy human individuals. Naive CD8 cells lacked CD45RO, underwent positive selection for CCR7 and left out terminally differentiated effector memory CD45RA+ cells. Sequencing used immunoSEQ multiplex PCR; TCRdb keeps in-frame clones, though not all of them. The sample lists around 1,900,000 clones; 93% were seen once. Source material: naive CD8+ T cells from PBMCs. The receptors derive from a man between 18 and 35 years old in good health. Some clones in this sample may be carry-over from other donors' samples.

The chain has TRBV28 and TRBJ2-5; D remains unclear. Germline V gene lookup returns CDR1 MDHEN and CDR2 SYDVKM. V gave up 3 bases and J gave up 5 bases, with 16 bases separating them. The CDR3 is 15 amino acids. The CDR3: CASSFAEASLETQYF. Here the CDR3 DNA reads TGTGCCAGCAGTTTTGCCGAGGCCAGTTTGGAGACCCAGTACTTC.

A remark on this clone: The same CDR3 arises from other DNA sequences in this sample as well. The chain carries TRBV15 and TRBJ1-5; D not resolved. Per the germline V gene, CDR1 is LNHNV and CDR2 is YYDKDF (reference sequence). V was trimmed by 5 bases and J by 4 bases, leaving 12 bases between them. The CDR3 is made up of 14 amino acids. In DNA, the CDR3 is TGTGCCACCAGCGGTAGAGGAGTAAATCAGCCCCAGCATTTT. Amino acid sequence: CATSGRGVNQPQHF. Combining the CDR3 with reference TRBV15 and TRBJ1-5 gives the whole variable domain DAMVIQNPRYQVTQFGKPVTLSCSQTLNHNVMYWYQQKSSQAPKLLFHYYDKDFNNEADTPDNFQSRRPNTSFCFLDIRSPGLGDTAMYLCATSGRGVNQPQHFGDGTRLSIL.

The chain combines TRBV19 with TRBJ2-7, with D possibly matching TRBD2 (6 bases). Germline V gene sequence: CDR1 LNHDA, CDR2 SQIVND (reference sequence). Trimming cost V 5 bases and J 2 bases, with 13 bases left between them. The CDR3 consists of 14 residues. CDR3 bases: TGTGCCAGTAGTCTTGGGACTGGCCCCTACGAGCAGTACTTC. This encodes CASSLGTGPYEQYF.

The chain joins TRBV7-8 to TRBJ2-3; tentatively, D is TRBD1 or TRBD2 (5 bases each). The V end lost 5 bases, the J end lost 0 bases, and 18 bases lay between the germline ends. In germline, CDR1 is SGHVS, CDR2 FQNEAQ. This CDR3 spans 17 amino acids. CDR3: CASSLPPPGPSTDTQYF. The DNA for the CDR3 is TGTGCCAGCAGCCTACCACCTCCGGGACCTAGCACAGATACGCAGTATTTT.

The rearrangement links TRBV28 to TRBJ1-4, with 9 bases identical to TRBD1. V dropped 4 bases and J dropped 6; count of bases not matched to a gene: 9. The CDR3 is 16 residues long. The V gene's germline CDR1 is MDHEN and CDR2 SYDVKM. CDR3 region: CASSSLFRDRDEKLFF. The CDR3 DNA follows: TGTGCCAGCAGTTCTCTCTTCCGGGACAGGGATGAAAAACTGTTTTTT.

The genes are TRBV19 and TRBJ1-1, with no clear D. Trimming cost V 2 bases and J 5 bases, with 12 bases left between them. The germline V gene has CDR1 LNHDA and CDR2 SQIVND (reference sequence). The CDR3 extends over 14 amino acids. CDR3 DNA: TGTGCCAGTAGTATATTGTATCGGCGGACTGAAGCTTTCTTT. Translating it yields CASSILYRRTEAFF.

The gene calls are TRBV5-1 and TRBJ2-5; D may be TRBD1 (6 bases). Germline V CDR1 and CDR2: SGHRS, YFSETQ. The CDR3 consists of 17 residues. V was shortened by 3 bases and J by 5 bases, with 23 bases between the two germline ends. The CDR3 here is CASSSRTVLGWTETQYF. CDR3 nucleotides: TGCGCCAGCAGCTCCAGGACAGTATTAGGGTGGACGGAGACCCAGTACTTC.

The chain employs TRBV9 and TRBJ1-2, with TRBD1 matching over 8 bases. Germline V gene data show CDR1 as SGDLS and CDR2 as YYNGEE. V gave up 0 bases and J gave up 10 bases; unmatched junction bases: 11. The CDR3 contains 15 residues. DNA of the CDR3: TGTGCCAGCAGCGTAGATCAAGGGACAGGACGCGCCTACACCTTC. This encodes CASSVDQGTGRAYTF.

V and J are TRBV15 and TRBJ2-7, with D possibly being TRBD1 (6 bases). This CDR3 has 12 amino acids. V lost 3 bases to trimming and J lost 5 bases, with 8 bases between them. Germline V gene sequence: CDR1 LNHNV, CDR2 YYDKDF (reference sequence). CDR3: CATSSYRDEQYF. For the CDR3, the DNA is TGTGCCACCAGCAGTTACAGGGACGAGCAGTACTTC.

The gene calls are TRBV7-8 and TRBJ2-1; D might be TRBD2 (6 bases). The CDR3 totals 21 residues. V was clipped by 1 base and J by 0 bases, with 25 bases between them. From germline, CDR1 is SGHVS and CDR2 FQNEAQ. The CDR3 coding sequence is TGTGCCAGCAGCTTAGGGCCGGGGCTAGCGATTACTATAAGCTCCTACAATGAGCAGTTCTTC. It yields the protein CASSLGPGLAITISSYNEQFF.

The V and J genes are TRBV11-2 and TRBJ2-1; the match to TRBD2 covers 12 bases. Germline V gene lookup returns CDR1 SGHAT and CDR2 FQNNGV. The CDR3 spans 15 residues. The V gene end was trimmed by 1 base and the J gene end by 11 bases; junction bases not matched to a gene: 6. The CDR3 here is CASSLGASGREKQFF. CDR3 bases: TGTGCCAGCAGCTTAGGGGCTAGCGGGAGGGAAAAGCAGTTCTTC.

This sequence joins TRBV19 and TRBJ2-6; 8 bases are shared with TRBD2. The germline V gene encodes CDR1 LNHDA and CDR2 SQIVND (reference sequence). The CDR3 is 17 residues long. The V segment lost 6 bases and the J segment 3 bases; nucleotides outside the gene matches: 10. CDR3 region: CASSASPGLGGANVLTF. The CDR3 coding sequence is TGTGCCAGTAGCGCCAGCCCGGGACTAGGTGGGGCCAACGTCCTGACTTTC. Complete variable domain (other parts from reference TRBV19 and TRBJ2-6): DGGITQSPKYLFRKEGQNVTLSCEQNLNHDAMYWYRQDPGQGLRLIYYSQIVNDFQKGDIAEGYSVSREKKESFPLTVTSAQKNPTAFYLCASSASPGLGGANVLTFGAGSRLTVL.

This clone came up once. V is TRBV6-5 and J is TRBJ2-7; 8 positions agree with TRBD1. The CDR3 covers 16 residues. V lost 3 bases to trimming and J lost 7 bases; unmatched junction nucleotides: 14. CDR1 and CDR2 from the germline V gene are MNHEY and SVGAGI. CDR3: CASSYLTGTGVLEQYF. Written as DNA, the CDR3 is TGTGCCAGCAGTTATCTCACCGGGACAGGCGTCCTGGAGCAGTACTTC.

A word on this clone: Germline is not matched at one junction end, which may reflect a read error. The same CDR3 arises from other DNA sequences in this sample as well. The V call is TRBV4-3, the J call TRBJ2-1, with TRBD2 identical over 12 bases. The length of the CDR3 is 15 residues. Germline V gene sequence: CDR1 LGHNA, CDR2 YSLEER. Here the CDR3 DNA reads TGCGCCAGCAGTCAAGGACTAGCGGGATACAATGAGCAGTTCTTC. Its translation: CASSQGLAGYNEQFF.

This chain uses TRBV13 with TRBJ2-7; maybe TRBD2 (5 bases). This CDR3 comprises 16 residues. Trimming took 3 bases from V and 3 from J, leaving 18 bases between them. Germline V gene data show CDR1 as PRHDT and CDR2 as FYEKMQ (reference sequence). The CDR3 DNA follows: TGTGCCAGCAGCTTCTCTTACGGGGAGTGGGACTACGAGCAGTACTTC. This gives the protein CASSFSYGEWDYEQYF.

This chain connects TRBV28 to TRBJ2-1, with TRBD2 as a possible D gene (5 bases). CDR1 is MDHEN and CDR2 is SYDVKM in the germline V gene. The CDR3 runs to 17 residues. V dropped 4 bases and J dropped 3 bases, with 19 bases sitting between them. The DNA for the CDR3 is TGTGCCAGCAGTTCACTATCCCGAAGCGGTCTCTACAATGAGCAGTTCTTC. It translates to CASSSLSRSGLYNEQFF.

This chain joins TRBV11-2 and TRBJ1-2; D remains ambiguous. The germline gives CDR1 SGHAT, CDR2 FQNNGV. V was trimmed by 0 bases and J by 5 bases, leaving 10 bases between them. The CDR3 contains 14 residues. CDR3 region: CASSLDSPAYGYTF. In DNA form, the CDR3 reads TGTGCCAGCAGCTTAGACTCCCCCGCGTATGGCTACACCTTC.

The CDR3 is CASISRGGTDTQYF. The CDR3 DNA sequence: TGTGCCAGCATTTCCCGGGGCGGGACAGATACGCAGTATTTT. This chain connects TRBV27 to TRBJ2-3; D may be TRBD1 or TRBD2 (5 bases each). V lost 7 bases to trimming and J lost 3 bases, with 14 bases between them. CDR3 length equals 14 residues. In germline, CDR1 is MNHEY, CDR2 SMNVEV (reference sequence).

The genes are TRBV11-3 and TRBJ2-7, with D maybe TRBD2 (5 bases). With 1 base removed from V and 3 bases from J, the gap between germline ends came to 16 bases. Germline V gives CDR1 SGHNT, CDR2 YENEEA. CDR3 length: 16 amino acids. The CDR3 DNA is TGTGCCAGCAGCTTAGGCGTTGCGGGTGCAGACTACGAGCAGTACTTC. It specifies CASSLGVAGADYEQYF.

The chain joins TRBV11-2 to TRBJ2-5; perhaps TRBD2 as D (6 bases). Trimming took off 3 bases at V and 2 bases at J, with 16 bases between the two ends. The CDR3 runs 16 residues. Germline CDR1 reads SGHAT; CDR2 reads FQNNGV. The CDR3 loop reads CASSFFPGLPQETQYF. The CDR3, as DNA: TGTGCCAGCAGCTTCTTCCCGGGACTGCCACAAGAGACCCAGTACTTC.

This clone was observed a single time. CDR3 amino acids: CASRPQGEIGDTEAFF. The CDR3 bases are TGTGCCAGCAGACCCCAGGGGGAGATAGGGGACACTGAAGCTTTCTTT. The V and J genes are TRBV6-6 and TRBJ1-1, with 7 nucleotides matching TRBD1. Trimming took 6 bases from V and 3 from J; bases not matched to a gene: 13. CDR3 length: 16 amino acids. Germline V lookup: CDR1 MNHNY, CDR2 SVGAGI (reference sequence).

The genes are TRBV13 and TRBJ2-1, with 8 bases matching TRBD2. The J segment lost 0 bases and the V segment lost 5 bases, leaving 9 bases of the junction unmatched. The CDR3 has 17 residues. Germline CDR1 reads PRHDT; CDR2 reads FYEKMQ (reference sequence). The CDR3, as DNA: TGTGCCAGCAGCCAGAGAGCGGGGGAGAGCTCCTACAATGAGCAGTTCTTC. It is translated as CASSQRAGESSYNEQFF.

The rearrangement links TRBV5-1 to TRBJ1-2; possible D gene TRBD1, 5 bases. Germline loops: CDR1 SGHRS, CDR2 YFSETQ. Trimming took 3 bases from V and 3 from J, leaving 12 bases between them. The CDR3 spans 14 residues. The CDR3 reads CASSSGGADYGYTF. In nucleotides, the CDR3 is TGCGCCAGCAGCTCCGGAGGGGCGGACTATGGCTACACCTTC.

On this clone itself: This specimen includes other DNA sequences encoding the same CDR3. The CDR3 protein is CASSVGAGTEAFF. The CDR3 DNA reads TGTGCCAGCAGCGTAGGGGCAGGCACTGAAGCTTTCTTT. V gene TRBV9 combines with J gene TRBJ1-1; D is uncertain. This CDR3 spans 13 amino acids. Looked up from germline, CDR1 is SGDLS and CDR2 is YYNGEE. The V gene lost 0 bases and the J gene lost 4 bases, with 7 bases spanning the gap.

The CDR3 protein is CASRQGIEQYF. The CDR3 DNA is TGTGCCAGTAGGCAGGGGATCGAGCAGTACTTC. The genes are TRBV19 and TRBJ2-7; D perhaps matches TRBD1 (6 bases). The CDR3 runs to 11 residues. Germline V gives CDR1 LNHDA, CDR2 SQIVND (reference sequence). Trimming pared 6 bases from V and 6 bases from J, leaving 9 bases between. Looking up the rest from reference TRBV19 and TRBJ2-7 gives the full variable domain: DGGITQSPKYLFRKEGQNVTLSCEQNLNHDAMYWYRQDPGQGLRLIYYSQIVNDFQKGDIAEGYSVSREKKESFPLTVTSAQKNPTAFYLCASRQGIEQYFGPGTRLTVT.

The chain couples TRBV4-2 to TRBJ2-1; D is perhaps TRBD2 (5 bases). Trimming took 4 bases from V and 2 from J, leaving 12 bases between them. The CDR3 totals 15 residues. The germline CDR1 and CDR2 sequences are LGHNA and YNFKEQ. CDR3: CASSLREGAYNEQFF. CDR3 nucleotide sequence: TGTGCCAGCAGCCTTCGGGAAGGAGCCTACAATGAGCAGTTCTTC.

This chain connects TRBV18 to TRBJ2-1; D may be TRBD1 (6 bases). The CDR3 length is 14 residues. V lost 3 bases to trimming and J lost 8 bases, with 14 bases between them. CDR1 is KGHSH and CDR2 is LQKENI in the germline V gene. The CDR3 protein is CASSPGARSDEQFF. In DNA form, the CDR3 reads TGTGCCAGCTCACCGGGGGCGCGATCCGATGAGCAGTTCTTC.

The J gene is TRBJ1-3, the V gene TRBV7-8, with 10 bases aligning to TRBD1. The CDR3 is made up of 13 amino acids. Trimming cost V 5 bases and J 8 bases; bases outside gene matches: 3. The germline V gene encodes CDR1 SGHVS and CDR2 FQNEAQ. The CDR3, as DNA: TGTGCCAGCAGCCTAGGACAGGGGGACACCATATATTTT. Its protein is CASSLGQGDTIYF.

The V and J genes are TRBV21-1 and TRBJ2-3; the table names TRBD2, a call not compared with the DNA. TRBV21-1 is described as a pseudogene. The CDR3 consists of 21 residues. The CDR3, as DNA: TGTGCCAGCGGAGAGCAAAGGACCCCGTTGGGACTAGAATGGGTAGGGGTTACGCAGTATTTT. Translated: CASGEQRTPLGLEWVGVTQYF.

A single count supports this clone. The chain carries TRBV28 and TRBJ2-1; D not certain. Deletions cut 7 bases from V and 0 bases from J, with 10 bases between. The CDR3 is 14 amino acids. Per germline, CDR1 MDHEN and CDR2 SYDVKM. The CDR3 loop is CASIGRSSYNEQFF. CDR3 coding DNA: TGTGCCAGCATTGGTCGGAGCTCCTACAATGAGCAGTTCTTC.